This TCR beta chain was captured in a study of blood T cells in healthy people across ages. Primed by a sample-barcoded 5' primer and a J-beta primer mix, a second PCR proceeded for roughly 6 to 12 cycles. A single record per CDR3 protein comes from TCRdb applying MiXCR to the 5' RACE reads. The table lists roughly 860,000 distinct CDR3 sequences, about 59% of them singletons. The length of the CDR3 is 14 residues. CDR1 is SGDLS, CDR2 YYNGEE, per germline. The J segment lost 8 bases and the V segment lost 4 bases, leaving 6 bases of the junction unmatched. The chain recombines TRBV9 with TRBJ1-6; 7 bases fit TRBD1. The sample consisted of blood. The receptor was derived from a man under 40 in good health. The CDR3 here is CASSSGTDYSPLHF. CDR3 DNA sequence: TGTGCCAGCAGCTCCGGGACAGACTATTCACCCCTCCACTTT.